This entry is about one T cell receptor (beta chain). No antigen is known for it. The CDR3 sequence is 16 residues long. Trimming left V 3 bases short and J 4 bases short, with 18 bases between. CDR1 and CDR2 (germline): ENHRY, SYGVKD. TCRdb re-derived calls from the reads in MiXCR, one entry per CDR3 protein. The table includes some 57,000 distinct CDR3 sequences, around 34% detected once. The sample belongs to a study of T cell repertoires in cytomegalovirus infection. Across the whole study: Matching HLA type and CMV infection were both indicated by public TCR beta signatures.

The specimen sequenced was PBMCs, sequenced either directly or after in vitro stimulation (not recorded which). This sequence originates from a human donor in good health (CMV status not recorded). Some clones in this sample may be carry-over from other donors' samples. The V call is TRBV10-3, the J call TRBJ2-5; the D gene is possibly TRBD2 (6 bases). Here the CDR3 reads CAISDGRGTLGETQYF. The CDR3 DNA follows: TGTGCCATCAGTGACGGGCGCGGGACGCTAGGAGAGACCCAGTACTTC.